This T cell receptor beta chain was recovered during a study of immune cell composition in non-small cell lung cancer. V shed 4 bases, J shed 0 bases, and the junction held 7 bases outside the gene matches. Germline V gives CDR1 SGHVS, CDR2 FQNEAQ. The CDR3 has 18 amino acids. The normal lung sample lay at least 3 cm, and maximally far, from the tumour. Some clones are missing from TCRdb's copy, which holds only in-frame ones; the method was immunoSEQ multiplex PCR. This sample has around 6,100 clones; 70% to 80% occur once, and the top ten carry nearly 6.5%. The chain carries TRBV7-8 and TRBJ2-3; 13 bases match TRBD2. Input material: non-adjacent lung tissue. This receptor was taken from a human donor with non-small cell lung cancer. CDR3 sequence (DNA): TGTGCCAGCAGCTCGCGGACTAGCGGGAGAGCTAGCACAGATACGCAGTATTTT. Translated, it gives CASSSRTSGRASTDTQYF.